One sample yielded the 8 T cell receptor beta chains listed below, sequenced in a study of T cell responses to AZD1222 COVID-19 vaccine. Clones were sequenced by immunoSEQ multiplex PCR, and TCRdb holds only the in-frame ones, with some missing. The table shows about 180,000 clones, with 90% to 95% occurring only once. Sequences were derived from peripheral blood, sampled on day 0 of AZD1222 vaccination. The receptors originated from an adult in good health.

The gene calls are TRBV3-1 (or the pseudogene TRBV3-2) and TRBJ2-7, with no clear D. The ends were cut back, 4 bases at V and 4 bases at J, with 8 bases in the middle. The CDR3 has 12 amino acids. Germline values: CDR1 LGHDT, CDR2 YNNKEL (reference sequence). CDR3 nucleotide sequence: TGTGCCAGCAGCCTTAACGGGTACGAGCAGTACTTC. This codes for CASSLNGYEQYF.

This sequence joins TRBV5-1 and TRBJ1-2; 8 bases map to TRBD1. The CDR3 runs to 16 residues. Germline V gene lookup returns CDR1 SGHRS and CDR2 YFSETQ. The J segment lost 1 base and the V segment lost 0 bases, leaving 5 bases of the junction unmatched. CDR3 amino acids: CASSLEFRGLNYGYTF. In DNA, the CDR3 is TGCGCCAGCAGCTTGGAGTTCAGGGGGCTTAACTATGGCTACACCTTC.

J is TRBJ1-1 and V is TRBV11-2, with a tentative D call TRBD1 (5 bases). V was shortened by 5 bases and J by 7 bases, with 14 bases between the two germline ends. The germline V gene encodes CDR1 SGHAT and CDR2 FQNNGV. This CDR3 has 13 residues. The CDR3 DNA reads as TGTGCCAGCAGCCGCCGACAGCACAGTGAAGCTTTCTTT. It yields the protein CASSRRQHSEAFF.

The rearrangement uses TRBV11-2 and TRBJ1-2; D remains ambiguous. The CDR3 consists of 14 residues. V shed 0 bases and J shed 8 bases, with 13 bases lying between them. Germline CDR1 and CDR2: SGHAT and FQNNGV. Written as DNA, the CDR3 is TGTGCCAGCAGCTTAGATCACAAGGTCGGAGGCTACACCTTC. Its protein product is CASSLDHKVGGYTF.

The V and J genes are TRBV19 and TRBJ2-7; 10 positions agree with TRBD2. The V gene end was trimmed by 7 bases and the J gene end by 1 base; junction bases not matched to a gene: 4. The CDR3 totals 14 residues. Germline V gene data show CDR1 as LNHDA and CDR2 as SQIVND (reference sequence). The CDR3 DNA is TGTGCCAGTACCTCTAGCGGGAGATCCTACGAGCAGTACTTC. Protein sequence: CASTSSGRSYEQYF.

This chain connects TRBV18 to TRBJ2-1; TRBD2 aligns across 8 bases. This CDR3 contains 16 residues. CDR1 KGHSH and CDR2 LQKENI come from the germline V gene. The ends lost 3 bases at V and 6 bases at J; junction bases unmatched: 10. CDR3 sequence reads: CASSPSSGRATNEQFF. DNA for the CDR3: TGTGCCAGCTCACCCTCTAGCGGGCGGGCCACCAATGAGCAGTTCTTC.

The chain joins TRBV11-2 to TRBJ1-4; D is unclear. This CDR3 spans 11 amino acids. V lost 5 bases and J 6 bases, leaving 4 bases between the germline ends. Germline loops: CDR1 SGHAT, CDR2 FQNNGV. The CDR3 is CASSAYEKLFF. DNA for the CDR3: TGTGCCAGCAGCGCCTATGAAAAACTGTTTTTT. The full variable domain, its missing parts supplied by reference TRBV11-2 and TRBJ1-4, is EAGVAQSPRYKIIEKRQSVAFWCNPISGHATLYWYQQILGQGPKLLIQFQNNGVVDDSQLPKDRFSAERLKGVDSTLKIQPAKLEDSAVYLCASSAYEKLFFGSGTQLSVL.

V gene TRBV28 combines with J gene TRBJ1-5, with 8 bases identical to TRBD1. Unmatched junction bases numbered 3, after V lost 4 bases and J lost 4 bases. This CDR3 is built from 14 residues. In germline, CDR1 is MDHEN, CDR2 SYDVKM. CDR3 sequence: CASSWTGSNQPQHF. The CDR3 DNA sequence: TGTGCCAGCAGTTGGACAGGGAGTAATCAGCCCCAGCATTTT.